The 7 T cell receptor beta chains given below trace back to one sample, sequenced in a study of OX40 agonist ivuxolimab in advanced cancers. Method: immunoSEQ multiplex PCR; TCRdb's copy keeps in-frame clones and lacks some. The sample shows more than 55,000 clones, around 83% of them seen only once. The material was CD4+ or CD8+ T cells sorted from blood, obtained in a trial of the OX40 agonist ivuxolimab. All receptors come from an adult with an advanced solid tumor such as melanoma, head and neck, liver or kidney cancer.

The chain recombines TRBV6-5 with TRBJ2-5; TRBD1 aligns across 8 bases. The junction had 7 bases not matched to a gene; V was cut back by 4 bases and J by 3 bases. The CDR3 contains 15 residues. Germline V lookup: CDR1 MNHEY, CDR2 SVGAGI. As DNA, the CDR3 is TGTGCCAGCAGTTCCGGGACAGGCTCGAAAGAGACCCAGTACTTC. As protein: CASSSGTGSKETQYF.

V usage is TRBV4-1 and J usage is TRBJ1-2; D gene ambiguous. Between the trimmed V and J ends, which lost 4 bases and 1 base, there was a span of 13 bases. Germline-derived CDR1 and CDR2 are MGHRA and YSYEKL. The CDR3 totals 15 residues. The CDR3 DNA is TGCGCCAGCAGCCCGGGTAGGGCAGTTAACTATGGCTACACCTTC. This sequence encodes CASSPGRAVNYGYTF.

This sequence joins TRBV11-2 and TRBJ2-3; the D is unclear. The germline V gene encodes CDR1 SGHAT and CDR2 FQNNGV. The V end lost 4 bases, the J end lost 0 bases, and 8 bases lay between the germline ends. The CDR3 totals 14 residues. In DNA form, the CDR3 reads TGTGCCAGCAGCTGGCAGCCTAGCACAGATACGCAGTATTTT. Translated: CASSWQPSTDTQYF.

This rearrangement joins TRBV5-6 to TRBJ2-5; 10 bases are a match to TRBD1. V dropped 0 bases and J dropped 4; count of bases not matched to a gene: 3. Germline V gene sequence: CDR1 SGHDT, CDR2 YYEEEE. CDR3 length: 15 residues. This chain's CDR3 is CASSLGQGARETQYF. The CDR3 region has the DNA TGTGCCAGCAGCTTGGGACAGGGGGCGCGAGAGACCCAGTACTTC.

The V call is TRBV5-6, the J call TRBJ1-5; no clear D gene. The CDR3 contains 13 residues. From germline, CDR1 is SGHDT and CDR2 YYEEEE. Trimming took 4 bases from V and 3 from J, leaving 8 bases between them. The CDR3 protein is CASSSRFNQPQHF. In DNA form, the CDR3 reads TGTGCCAGCAGCAGCAGGTTCAATCAGCCCCAGCATTTT. Full variable domain (missing parts from reference TRBV5-6 and TRBJ1-5): DAGVTQSPTHLIKTRGQQVTLRCSPKSGHDTVSWYQQALGQGPQFIFQYYEEEERQRGNFPDRFSGHQFPNYSSELNVNALLLGDSALYLCASSSRFNQPQHFGDGTRLSIL.

This sequence joins TRBV28 and TRBJ2-3; D is possibly TRBD1 (5 bases). This CDR3 comprises 14 residues. Germline V gene data show CDR1 as MDHEN and CDR2 as SYDVKM. Trimming cost V 7 bases and J 8 bases, with 19 bases left between them. CDR3 amino acids: CASKFTGPSSTQYF. The CDR3 coding sequence is TGTGCCAGCAAGTTTACAGGCCCATCCAGTACGCAGTATTTT.

The chain uses TRBV15 and TRBJ2-1, with 10 bases aligning to TRBD1. Per the germline V gene, CDR1 is LNHNV and CDR2 is YYDKDF (reference sequence). The length of the CDR3 is 15 residues. J was trimmed by 4 bases and V by 2 bases; bases with no gene match: 2. The CDR3 spells CATSRRTGGYNEQFF. Here the CDR3 DNA reads TGTGCCACCAGCAGACGGACAGGGGGGTACAATGAGCAGTTCTTC.